The 3 T cell receptor beta chains listed next were all sequenced from one sample in a study of shared clonotypes between healthy human individuals. Some clones are missing from TCRdb's copy, which holds only in-frame ones; the method was immunoSEQ multiplex PCR. This sample has around 1.6 million clones, with 98% found just once. Sequencing was done on a sample of naive CD4+ T cells sorted from blood. Subset in this sample: CD45RA+ positively selected. Receptors originate from a man aged 30-40 years in good health.

The chain employs TRBV9 and TRBJ2-3; no reliable D call. From germline, CDR1 is SGDLS and CDR2 YYNGEE. The CDR3 extends over 15 amino acids. The germline V and J ends were trimmed by 4 bases and 6 bases, with 18 bases remaining between them. The CDR3 region is CASSPYSELFDTQYF. The CDR3 coding sequence is TGTGCCAGCAGCCCATACTCTGAGTTATTCGATACGCAGTATTTT.

V and J are TRBV7-9 and TRBJ2-7; D unresolved. This CDR3 has 16 amino acids. Trimming removed 7 bases from V and 0 bases from J, with 19 bases in between. Germline-derived CDR1 and CDR2 are SEHNR and FQNEAQ (reference sequence). As DNA, the CDR3 is TGTGCCAGCAACCTTAACGGGCTTCCGAGCTCCTACGAGCAGTACTTC. Translating gives CASNLNGLPSSYEQYF.

V usage is TRBV9 and J usage is TRBJ2-7; D is perhaps TRBD2 (6 bases). The CDR3 is made up of 16 amino acids. Germline V gene lookup returns CDR1 SGDLS and CDR2 YYNGEE. V was pared by 0 bases and J by 6 bases, with 19 bases between. CDR3 loop: CASSVASGPPGGEQYF. CDR3 coding DNA: TGTGCCAGCAGCGTAGCGTCGGGACCTCCCGGGGGCGAGCAGTACTTC.